Described below is a single T cell receptor beta chain sequence and its context. The junction differs from germline at one of its ends, possibly a read error. The sample holds other DNA sequences that translate to the same CDR3. The CDR3 loop spans 15 amino acids. CDR1 is SGHRS and CDR2 is YFSETQ in the germline V gene. Data came from immunoSEQ multiplex PCR; TCRdb stores just in-frame clones and leaves some out. The data show 150,000 to 200,000 clones, with almost 85% seen just once and about 10% held by the top ten. This record belongs to a study of cytomegalovirus exposure and HLA in healthy donors.

The sequencing sample was made of PBMCs. The receptor's source is a man aged 30 to 45 in good health and CMV-seropositive. The chain uses TRBV5-1 and TRBJ2-7; TRBD2 might be the D (6 bases). CDR3 amino acids: CASSAGPSETYEQYF. As DNA, the CDR3 is TGCGCCAGCAGCGCAGGCCCTAGCGAAACCTACGAACAGTACTTC.